The 31 T cell receptor beta chains below all came from one sample that was sequenced in a study of tissue T cells after allogeneic stem cell transplantation. TCRdb's table, derived via immunoSEQ multiplex PCR, lists solely in-frame clones and lacks some. The profile shows roughly 670 clones, roughly 52% of them singletons. Time point given: mouse harvest day 14 after allogeneic transplant. Mouse grafts combined 10^7 T-cell-depleted bone marrow cells with 10^6 splenic CD5+ T cells. Sequencing was done on a sample of liver tissue. Every receptor here comes from a female BALB/c mouse given C57BL/6 T cells with graft-versus-host disease after an allogeneic hematopoietic cell transplant.

As for this clone: Mouse germline and gene names are used. Coverage ceases 1 residue before the CDR3 finishes, and the germline J gene fills in the end. The rearrangement joins TRBV26 to TRBJ2-3, with TRBD1 matching 8 bases. CDR1 is KGHPV, CDR2 FQNQEV, per germline (reference sequence). The CDR3 covers 15 residues. J was trimmed by 1 base and V by 2 bases; bases with no gene match: 2. Incomplete CDR3 DNA: TGTGCCAGCAGTCTGCAGGGGGCAGGTGCAGAAACGCTGTAT. Its protein is CASSLQGAGAETLY. The complete CDR3 reads CASSLQGAGAETLYF.

Worth noting for this clone: Gene names are mouse gene names. The CDR3 extends 1 residue past the end of the read, so its final part is completed from the germline J gene. V gene TRBV3 combines with J gene TRBJ1-3; maybe TRBD1 (6 bases). With 2 bases removed from V and 0 bases from J, the gap between germline ends came to 8 bases. The CDR3 spans 15 residues. CDR1 is SNHLY and CDR2 is FYNGKV in the germline V gene (reference sequence). The CDR3 loop is CASSLRGASGNTLYF. The part of the CDR3 DNA that was read is TGTGCCAGCAGCTTAAGGGGGGCTTCTGGAAATACGCTCTAT.

Points on this clone: Germline and genes here are mouse. Coverage ceases 1 residue before the CDR3 finishes, and the germline J gene fills in the end. The chain uses TRBV2 and TRBJ1-2; 8 bases are shared with TRBD1. There are 13 residues in the CDR3. V was clipped by 6 bases and J by 3 bases; unmatched bases: 3. Germline CDR1 is LGHNA and CDR2 is YSYQKL. The CDR3 loop reads CASSGQGDSDYTF. The sequenced part of the CDR3 DNA is TGTGCCAGCAGTGGACAGGGAGACTCCGACTACACC.

This clone occurred a few times. Gene names are mouse gene names. The sequence runs out 1 residue before the end of the CDR3; the remainder is reconstructed from the germline J gene. The V and J genes are TRBV12-1 and TRBJ1-3; TRBD1 matches at 7 bases. The CDR3 has 14 amino acids. The trim removed 0 bases at V and 2 bases at J, leaving 0 bases unmatched. Germline V CDR1 and CDR2: SGHSN, HYEKVE. CDR3 loop: CASSLQGAGNTLYF. The sequenced part of the CDR3 DNA is TGTGCCAGCTCTCTCCAGGGGGCTGGAAATACGCTCTAT.

Of note for this clone: Mouse gene names apply. The read stops 1 residue short of the end of the CDR3; the missing end is completed from the germline J gene. J is TRBJ2-5 and V is TRBV4; 7 nucleotides line up with TRBD1. The CDR3 covers 13 residues. The germline gives CDR1 LGHDT, CDR2 YNNKQL (reference sequence). The junction had 1 base not matched to a gene; V was cut back by 4 bases and J by 3 bases. CDR3 amino acids: CASSWGQQDTQYF. Partial CDR3 DNA: TGTGCCAGCAGCTGGGGACAGCAAGACACCCAGTAC. Looking up the rest from reference TRBV4 and TRBJ2-5 gives the full variable domain: ETAVFQTPNYHVTQVGNEVSFNCKQTLGHDTMYWYKQDSKKLLKIMFSYNNKQLIVNETVPRRFSPQSSDKAHLNLRIKSVEPEDSAVYLCASSWGQQDTQYFGPGTRLLVL.

This clone was recorded a few times. Any gene name here is a mouse gene name. The read halts 1 residue ahead of the CDR3 end, with the missing end drawn from the germline J gene. The chain employs TRBV13-2 and TRBJ2-5; possible D gene TRBD1, 5 bases. The CDR3 runs 13 residues. The V gene lost 5 bases and the J gene lost 0 bases, with 7 bases spanning the gap. The germline V gene has CDR1 NNHNN and CDR2 SYGAGS (reference sequence). CDR3 sequence reads: CASGRVNQDTQYF. The covered CDR3 bases are TGTGCCAGCGGCAGGGTTAACCAAGACACCCAGTAC.

Comments on this clone: Gene and germline names: mouse. The read halts 1 residue ahead of the CDR3 end, with the missing end drawn from the germline J gene. The chain uses TRBV13-1 and TRBJ1-4, with unresolved D. V gave up 0 bases and J gave up 4 bases, with 10 bases separating them. Germline CDR1 is NSHNY and CDR2 is SYGAGN. The CDR3 extends over 15 amino acids. The CDR3 sequence: CASSDVGDGNERLFF. The part of the CDR3 DNA that was read is TGTGCCAGCAGTGATGTCGGGGATGGCAACGAAAGATTATTT.

Turning to this clone: Mouse germline and gene names are used. The missing CDR3 end, 1 residue past where the read stops, is filled in from the germline J gene. The chain employs TRBV3 and TRBJ1-4; TRBD1 matches at 8 bases. J lost 7 bases, V lost 4 bases, and 5 bases had no gene match. The length of the CDR3 is 14 residues. Looked up from germline, CDR1 is SNHLY and CDR2 is FYNGKV (reference sequence). The CDR3 region is CASSSGQGSERLFF. The part of the CDR3 DNA that was read is TGTGCCAGCAGCTCTGGACAGGGTAGCGAAAGATTATTT. Full variable domain (remainder filled in from reference TRBV3 and TRBJ1-4): GPKVLQIPSHQIIDMGQMVTLNCDPVSNHLYFYWYKQILGQQMEFLVNFYNGKVMEKSKLFKDQFSVERPDGSYFTLKIQPTALEDSAVYFCASSSGQGSERLFFGHGTKLSVL.

Of note for this clone: The gene names given are mouse names. Coverage ceases 1 residue before the CDR3 finishes, and the germline J gene fills in the end. The chain has TRBV1 and TRBJ1-1; 12 nucleotides agree with TRBD1. V lost 3 bases to trimming and J lost 8 bases; unmatched junction nucleotides: 4. CDR3 length equals 14 residues. Per germline, CDR1 NSQYPW and CDR2 LRSPGD (reference sequence). The CDR3 region is CTCSARDRGREVFF. The part of the CDR3 DNA that was read is TGCACCTGCAGTGCCCGGGACAGGGGGCGGGAAGTCTTC. Complete variable domain (other parts from reference TRBV1 and TRBJ1-1): VTLLEQNPRWRLVPRGQAVNLRCILKNSQYPWMSWYQQDLQKQLQWLFTLRSPGDKEVKSLPGADYLATRVTDTELRLQVANMSQGRTLYCTCSARDRGREVFFGKGTRLTVV.

Worth noting for this clone: Germline and genes: mouse. Read coverage stops 1 residue before the CDR3 terminus; the germline J gene supplies the remainder. This chain connects TRBV3 to TRBJ2-4; TRBD2 matches at 10 bases. V gave up 1 base and J gave up 6 bases; unmatched junction bases: 7. CDR1 and CDR2 (germline): SNHLY, FYNGKV (reference sequence). This CDR3 contains 16 residues. Incomplete CDR3 DNA: TGTGCCAGCAGCTTAGACTGGGGGGGGGAGGGGAACACCTTGTAC. Its translation is CASSLDWGGEGNTLY. The whole CDR3 is CASSLDWGGEGNTLYF.

Concerning this clone itself: Gene names denote mouse genes. The read terminates 1 residue before the CDR3 end, so the remaining end is supplied by the germline J gene. The chain joins TRBV26 to TRBJ1-4; TRBD1 might be the D (6 bases). The CDR3 totals 14 residues. V dropped 2 bases and J dropped 4 bases, with 8 bases sitting between them. Germline loops: CDR1 KGHPV, CDR2 FQNQEV (reference sequence). CDR3 residues: CASSLGGRNERLFF. Incomplete CDR3 DNA: TGTGCCAGCAGTCTGGGGGGGCGCAACGAAAGATTATTT.

Turning to this clone: The listed genes are named as in mouse. Coverage ceases 1 residue before the CDR3 finishes, and the germline J gene fills in the end. V usage is TRBV15 and J usage is TRBJ2-2; maybe TRBD1 (5 bases). V was shortened by 5 bases and J by 1 base, with 5 bases between the two germline ends. The germline V gene encodes CDR1 SGHND and CDR2 FRSKSL. This CDR3 comprises 13 residues. The CDR3 sequence: CASSRGNTGQLYF. The DNA read from the CDR3 is TGTGCCAGCAGTAGGGGAAACACCGGGCAGCTCTAC.

Remarks on this clone: The gene names given are mouse names. The read ends 1 residue shy of where the CDR3 ends; the end is completed using the germline J gene. The chain links TRBV5 to TRBJ2-7; the match to TRBD1 covers 10 bases. Germline assignment: CDR1 LGHNA and CDR2 YNLKQL (reference sequence). The V and J ends lost 2 bases and 3 bases, in that order; junction bases with no gene match: 4. This CDR3 comprises 15 residues. This CDR3 reads CASSQRDRGFYEQYF. The sequenced part of the CDR3 DNA is TGTGCCAGCAGCCAAAGGGACAGGGGATTCTATGAACAGTAC.

This clone was detected a few times. This may come from a read error, since a much larger clone is one base off. Here the gene names and germline are mouse. The same CDR3 arises from other DNA sequences in this sample as well. The CDR3 sequence: CASSSGQGSDYTF. The part of the CDR3 DNA that was read is TGCGCTAGCAGTTCGGGACAGGGCTCCGACTACACC. The V gene is TRBV29, the J gene TRBJ1-2; 9 bases map to TRBD1. The read gets to within 1 residue of the CDR3 end, and the germline J gene fills in the rest. The CDR3 spans 13 residues. Per the germline V gene, CDR1 is MSHET and CDR2 is SYDVDS.

About this clone: Mouse gene names apply. The read terminates 1 residue ahead of where the CDR3 ends, so the germline J gene completes it. The J gene is TRBJ2-1, the V gene TRBV5, with TRBD2 identical over 8 bases. V trimming: 0 bases; J trimming: 1 base; junction bases outside the gene matches: 2. This CDR3 is built from 16 residues. The germline V gene encodes CDR1 LGHNA and CDR2 YNLKQL (reference sequence). The part of the CDR3 DNA that was read is TGTGCCAGCAGCCAAGACCTGGGGGGCAACTATGCTGAGCAGTTC. Its translation is CASSQDLGGNYAEQF. The whole CDR3 is CASSQDLGGNYAEQFF.

This clone was observed a few times. Gene names refer to mouse genes. The DNA ends 1 residue before the CDR3 does, and the rest of the CDR3 is filled in from the germline J gene. The J gene is TRBJ1-1, the V gene TRBV1, with a weak D call TRBD1 (5 bases). The CDR3 length is 15 residues. V was trimmed by 6 bases and J by 0 bases, leaving 14 bases between them. Germline assignment: CDR1 NSQYPW and CDR2 LRSPGD (reference sequence). CDR3: CTCSVSGTANTEVFF. Incomplete CDR3 DNA: TGCACCTGCAGCGTTTCCGGGACGGCAAACACAGAAGTCTTC.

Points on this clone: All gene names here are mouse names. The CDR3 is cut off 1 residue early in the read; its end comes from the germline J gene. This chain uses TRBV13-3 with TRBJ2-7; weak D call: TRBD1 (6 bases). The CDR3 covers 14 residues. From germline, CDR1 is NNHDY and CDR2 SYVADS. Trimming took 1 base from V and 6 from J, leaving 14 bases between them. Here the CDR3 reads CASSDRQGQSEQYF. CDR3 DNA, as far as it was read: TGTGCCAGCAGTGATAGGCAGGGGCAGAGTGAACAGTAC.

Comments on this clone: Mouse gene names and germline throughout. The read is 1 residue too short to cover the CDR3 end, so that end is filled in from the germline J gene. This chain joins TRBV31 and TRBJ2-7; TRBD1 agrees at 12 bases. This CDR3 has 14 amino acids. The J segment lost 6 bases and the V segment lost 1 base, leaving 4 bases of the junction unmatched. The germline gives CDR1 GKSSPN, CDR2 SITVG. CDR3 bases read: TGTGCCTGGAGTCGCCGGGACAGGGGGCTTGAACAGTAC. This gives the protein CAWSRRDRGLEQY. The whole CDR3 protein is CAWSRRDRGLEQYF.

This clone was observed a handful of times. Gene labels here are mouse ones. The CDR3 end lies 1 residue beyond the end of the read and is filled in from the germline J gene. The chain is built from TRBV24 and TRBJ2-7; D ambiguous. V was pared by 0 bases and J by 7 bases, with 13 bases between. The CDR3 contains 14 residues. Germline V lookup: CDR1 KGHTA, CDR2 FRNEEI. The sequenced CDR3 bases are TGTGCCAGCAGTCTGTATAGGTGGGAAGACGAACAGTAC. This gives the protein CASSLYRWEDEQY. The CDR3 in full is CASSLYRWEDEQYF.

A remark on this clone: Gene names are mouse gene names. CDR3 protein: CASSWGTGGDEQYF. CDR3 DNA (partial): TGTGCCAGCAGCTGGGGGACAGGGGGCGATGAACAGTAC. The rearrangement links TRBV3 to TRBJ2-7; 12 bases map to TRBD1. Sequencing ends 1 residue short of the CDR3 end; the germline J gene provides the rest. V shed 4 bases and J 5 bases; nucleotides not matched to a gene: 3. Germline lookup yields CDR1 SNHLY and CDR2 FYNGKV (reference sequence). This CDR3 region has 14 residues.

Details on this clone: Gene names and germline match the mouse. The read halts 1 residue ahead of the CDR3 end, with the missing end drawn from the germline J gene. The rearrangement uses TRBV13-3 and TRBJ2-3, with D possibly being TRBD1 (5 bases). CDR3 length equals 14 residues. Trimming stripped 3 bases from V and 0 bases from J, with 8 bases between. The germline gives CDR1 NNHDY, CDR2 SYVADS. The DNA read from the CDR3 is TGTGCCAGCAGTGGACAGACTAGTGCAGAAACGCTGTAT. This codes for CASSGQTSAETLY. The full CDR3 reads CASSGQTSAETLYF.

Details on this clone: The germline and genes are mouse ones. Read sequence stops 1 residue before the CDR3 end, and the germline J gene provides the missing end. J is TRBJ1-1 and V is TRBV13-2; no reliable D call. V was clipped by 7 bases and J by 5 bases, with 6 bases between them. CDR1 NNHNN and CDR2 SYGAGS come from the germline V gene (reference sequence). The CDR3 is made up of 10 amino acids. The part of the CDR3 DNA that was read is TGTGCCAGCCGAGGGACAGAAGTCTTC. The encoded protein is CASRGTEVF. The full CDR3 is CASRGTEVFF.

Notes on this clone: Gene and germline names: mouse. The sequence runs out 1 residue before the end of the CDR3; the remainder is reconstructed from the germline J gene. The chain employs TRBV15 and TRBJ2-7; the match to TRBD1 covers 8 bases. After removal of 6 bases from V and 5 bases from J, the junction contained 6 bases not matched to a gene. From germline, CDR1 is SGHND and CDR2 FRSKSL. The CDR3 has 13 residues. The DNA read from the CDR3 is TGTGCCAGCAGCAGACAGGGGAGGAATGAACAGTAC. It specifies CASSRQGRNEQY. The CDR3 reads in full as CASSRQGRNEQYF.

This clone was seen a few times. Genes and germline come from the mouse. The read gets to within 1 residue of the CDR3 end, and the germline J gene fills in the rest. V usage is TRBV16 and J usage is TRBJ1-3; D gene unclear. V was cut by 0 bases and J by 0 bases, with 6 bases left in between. The CDR3 covers 15 residues. Germline CDR1 is SGHSA and CDR2 is FRNQAP. The part of the CDR3 DNA that was read is TGTGCAAGCAGCTTAGAGTTCAGTTCTGGAAATACGCTCTAT. It codes for CASSLEFSSGNTLY. In full, the CDR3 is CASSLEFSSGNTLYF.

Concerning this clone itself: Gene names are the mouse ones. The read terminates 1 residue ahead of where the CDR3 ends, so the germline J gene completes it. V and J are TRBV29 and TRBJ2-5; 9 bases are shared with TRBD1. Per the germline V gene, CDR1 is MSHET and CDR2 is SYDVDS. Trimming cost V 7 bases and J 6 bases; bases outside gene matches: 2. The CDR3 covers 12 residues. The sequenced part of the CDR3 DNA is TGTGCTAGCACACAGGGGGCGGACACCCAGTAC. It is translated as CASTQGADTQY. The full CDR3 sequence reads CASTQGADTQYF.

In regard to this clone: The genes are named according to mouse. The CDR3 end lies 1 residue beyond the end of the read and is filled in from the germline J gene. The rearrangement joins TRBV26 to TRBJ2-3; 9 bases are shared with TRBD2. The trim removed 0 bases at V and 1 base at J, leaving 5 bases unmatched. The V gene's germline CDR1 is KGHPV and CDR2 FQNQEV (reference sequence). This CDR3 contains 17 residues. The sequenced part of the CDR3 DNA is TGTGCCAGCAGTCTGTCGCCTGGGGGGGTAGGTGCAGAAACGCTGTAT. This translates into CASSLSPGGVGAETLY. The entire CDR3 reads CASSLSPGGVGAETLYF.

Note on this clone: Gene names are the mouse ones. The CDR3 goes on 1 residue after the read ends, and that part is filled in from the germline J gene. The V gene is TRBV5, the J gene TRBJ2-5; possibly TRBD2 for D (6 bases). In germline, CDR1 is LGHNA, CDR2 YNLKQL (reference sequence). The CDR3 sequence is 15 residues long. V lost 0 bases, J lost 3 bases, and 10 bases lay in between. The part of the CDR3 DNA that was read is TGTGCCAGCAGCCAAGAATGGGGGATTCAAGACACCCAGTAC. Protein: CASSQEWGIQDTQY. The CDR3 as a whole reads CASSQEWGIQDTQYF.

The table lists this clone with a few counts. Gene names denote mouse genes. The read ends 1 residue shy of where the CDR3 ends; the end is completed using the germline J gene. The chain links TRBV13-1 to TRBJ1-1; the D gene is possibly TRBD1 (6 bases). Trimming stripped 3 bases from V and 1 base from J, with 7 bases between. CDR3 size: 13 residues. The germline V gene has CDR1 NSHNY and CDR2 SYGAGN. The sequenced part of the CDR3 DNA is TGTGCCAGCAGTGGGGGACAAAACACAGAAGTCTTC. As protein: CASSGGQNTEVF. The CDR3 in its entirety is CASSGGQNTEVFF.

In regard to this clone: Any gene name here is a mouse gene name. From the germline J gene comes the end of the CDR3, since the read stops 1 residue before it. The chain is built from TRBV13-2 and TRBJ1-2; TRBD1 matches at 9 bases. Germline loops: CDR1 NNHNN, CDR2 SYGAGS (reference sequence). CDR3 length: 16 amino acids. V shed 0 bases, J shed 0 bases, and the junction held 3 bases outside the gene matches. The chain's CDR3 is CASGDADRGANSDYTF. The CDR3 DNA, read in part, is TGTGCCAGCGGTGATGCAGACAGGGGGGCAAACTCCGACTACACC.

This clone has more than one count but fewer than ten. Gene names refer to mouse genes. The read finishes 1 residue shy of the CDR3 end, and the germline J gene is used to complete it. This chain uses TRBV14 with TRBJ2-7; 7 bases fit TRBD2. Losses at the gene ends were 1 base for V and 3 bases for J; bases not matched to a gene: 1. Germline-derived CDR1 and CDR2 are SGHDT and FRDEAV. The CDR3 is 13 residues long. The CDR3 bases that were read are TGTGCCAGCAGTTTCCGGGGGGGCTATGAACAGTAC. The encoded protein is CASSFRGGYEQY. The full CDR3 reads CASSFRGGYEQYF. Variable domain in full (rest from reference TRBV14 and TRBJ2-7): EAGVTQSPRYAVLQEGQAVSFWCDPISGHDTLYWYQQPRDQGPQLLVYFRDEAVIDNSQLPSDRFSAVRPKGTNSTLKIQSAKQGDTATYLCASSFRGGYEQYFGPGTRLTVL.

Points on this clone: Genes and germline are mouse. The sequence runs out 1 residue before the end of the CDR3; the remainder is reconstructed from the germline J gene. The chain recombines TRBV26 with TRBJ2-1; TRBD1 might be the D (5 bases). Trimming stripped 2 bases from V and 4 bases from J, with 6 bases between. Germline values: CDR1 KGHPV, CDR2 FQNQEV (reference sequence). The CDR3 consists of 13 residues. The sequenced CDR3 bases are TGTGCCAGCAGTCTGAGGGGATATGCTGAGCAGTTC. This encodes CASSLRGYAEQF. The full CDR3 protein is CASSLRGYAEQFF.